The rows below give T cell receptor beta chains drawn from one sample of a study of CD8 T cells in ankylosing spondylitis. TCRdb reprocessed the 5' RACE reads via MiXCR and lists one record per CDR3 protein. The table lists 350,000 to 550,000 distinct CDR3 sequences, roughly a quarter of them singletons. What was sequenced was blood, either unsorted or a sorted T cell fraction (not recorded which). The receptors were sampled from a male donor with ankylosing spondylitis. Both conserved end residues are part of each CDR3. The order of the fields is V gene, CDR3 protein.

TRBV10-3 | CAIAGDGEKLFF
TRBV7-2 | CARSPPGVDEQFF
TRBV20-1 | CSASNQGLNTEAFF
TRBV5-1 | CASSPRDPTLQETQYF
TRBV5-1 | CASSLEMRESDEQFF
TRBV19 | CASSTGGGQETQYF
TRBV12-3/TRBV12-4 | CASSPRGKNIQYF
TRBV18 | CASSPRPEGEQFF
TRBV9 | CASSPRTSETLEQYF
TRBV7-9 | CASTSLTGNYGYTF